Each of the 9 T cell receptor beta chains below was sequenced from the same sample in a study of somatic mutations in cytotoxic T cells in rheumatoid arthritis. Generated by immunoSEQ multiplex PCR, the TCRdb table keeps only in-frame clones and is missing some. The sample carries just over 20,000 clones, around 86% recorded once. The specimen sequenced was CD8+ T cells sorted from blood. Receptors originate from an adult with rheumatoid arthritis.

This clone occurred a few times. V usage is TRBV5-1 and J usage is TRBJ1-1, with no clear D. The CDR3 is 12 residues long. Germline V gene sequence: CDR1 SGHRS, CDR2 YFSETQ. Trimming left V 0 bases short and J 6 bases short, with 6 bases between. The CDR3 here is CASSLVKSEAFF. In DNA, the CDR3 is TGCGCCAGCAGCTTGGTGAAGTCTGAAGCTTTCTTT.

The chain carries TRBV7-8 and TRBJ2-7, with D maybe TRBD2 (7 bases). The CDR3 extends over 15 amino acids. Germline V gene lookup returns CDR1 SGHVS and CDR2 FQNEAQ. The germline V and J ends were trimmed by 4 bases and 5 bases, with 18 bases remaining between them. CDR3 sequence reads: CASSSMVGGANEQYF. The CDR3 DNA reads TGTGCCAGCAGCTCTATGGTGGGGGGGGCCAACGAGCAGTACTTC.

As for this clone: This CDR3 is also generated by other DNA sequences in the sample. CDR3 in amino acids: CASSVGSSNQPQHF. The CDR3 DNA follows: TGTGCCAGCAGCGTAGGTTCTAGCAATCAGCCCCAGCATTTT. The V call is TRBV9, the J call TRBJ1-5; D gene uncertain. Trimming left V 0 bases short and J 0 bases short, with 4 bases between. CDR1 is SGDLS and CDR2 is YYNGEE in the germline V gene. This CDR3 has 14 amino acids.

The chain has TRBV9 and TRBJ2-7; D may be TRBD2 (5 bases). Trimming stripped 0 bases from V and 3 bases from J, with 10 bases between. This CDR3 spans 14 amino acids. Germline V lookup: CDR1 SGDLS, CDR2 YYNGEE. DNA for the CDR3: TGTGCCAGCAGCGTAGAGGGAGAGTTCTACGAGCAGTACTTC. Protein sequence: CASSVEGEFYEQYF.

V gene TRBV7-9 combines with J gene TRBJ2-5; 11 positions agree with TRBD2. The CDR3 is made up of 17 amino acids. Trimming at V came to 5 bases and at J to 5 bases, leaving 13 bases not matched to a gene. Germline V gene lookup returns CDR1 SEHNR and CDR2 FQNEAQ (reference sequence). The CDR3 spells CASSPPLIAGGDETQYF. CDR3 bases: TGTGCCAGCAGCCCCCCGTTAATAGCGGGGGGGGATGAGACCCAGTACTTC.

On this clone itself: Mismatch with germline at one junction end may stem from a read error. This same CDR3 is encoded by further DNA sequences in the sample. The J gene is TRBJ1-1, the V gene TRBV27, with D unclear. In germline, CDR1 is MNHEY, CDR2 SMNVEV (reference sequence). This CDR3 is 13 amino acids long. The CDR3 DNA reads as TGTGCCAGCAGTTTAATACCGAACACTGAAGCCTTCTTT. It specifies CASSLIPNTEAFF.

This rearrangement joins TRBV19 to TRBJ1-2; D is unclear. The CDR3 has 17 residues. Deletions cut 11 bases from V and 4 bases from J, with 29 bases between. The germline gives CDR1 LNHDA, CDR2 SQIVND (reference sequence). The CDR3 protein is CACQPVAGRLDGYGYTF. Written as DNA, the CDR3 is TGTGCCTGCCAGCCGGTGGCAGGCCGGCTGGACGGCTATGGCTACACCTTC.

V and J are TRBV25-1 and TRBJ2-7; D remains ambiguous. The CDR3 is 12 residues long. V lost 5 bases and J 2 bases, leaving 7 bases between the germline ends. CDR1 is MGHDK and CDR2 is SYGVNS in the germline V gene. CDR3 DNA: TGTGCCAGCAGTAACCTCCCCTACGAGCAGTACTTC. Protein product: CASSNLPYEQYF.

This rearrangement joins TRBV9 to TRBJ1-2; 7 bases map to TRBD1. The ends lost 4 bases at V and 2 bases at J; junction bases unmatched: 8. The CDR3 covers 15 residues. The germline CDR1 and CDR2 sequences are SGDLS and YYNGEE. CDR3 in amino acids: CASSPGTDGNYGYTF. Here the CDR3 DNA reads TGTGCCAGCAGCCCGGGGACAGACGGCAACTATGGCTACACCTTC. The full variable domain, in which reference TRBV9 and TRBJ1-2 provide the parts outside the CDR3, is DSGVTQTPKHLITATGQRVTLRCSPRSGDLSVYWYQQSLDQGLQFLIQYYNGEERAKGNILERFSAQQFPDLHSELNLSSLELGDSALYFCASSPGTDGNYGYTFGSGTRLTVV.